Shown below are 8 T cell receptor beta chains from a single sample sequenced in a study of cytomegalovirus exposure and HLA in healthy donors. Both 60 Vbeta primers and 13 Jbeta primers went into the PCR. Clones were read by immunoSEQ multiplex PCR, and TCRdb kept only the in-frame ones, dropping some. The sample consists of some 200,000 clones, over 80% of them appearing once. Sample: PBMCs. These receptors were collected from a boy aged 2-9 years in good health and CMV-seronegative.

This chain links TRBV7-3 with TRBJ2-3; TRBD2 matches at 12 bases. Unmatched junction bases numbered 8, after V lost 4 bases and J lost 6 bases. Germline loops: CDR1 SGHTA, CDR2 FQGTGA. This CDR3 comprises 16 residues. Here the CDR3 reads CASSSGLAGMRDTQYF. As DNA, the CDR3 is TGTGCCAGCAGCTCCGGACTAGCGGGGATGAGGGATACGCAGTATTTT.

The chain carries TRBV9 and TRBJ2-2; TRBD1 agrees at 8 bases. This CDR3 is built from 14 residues. After removal of 4 bases from V and 9 bases from J, the junction contained 8 bases not matched to a gene. Germline-derived CDR1 and CDR2 are SGDLS and YYNGEE. The CDR3: CASSLPGGRWELFF. CDR3 nucleotide sequence: TGTGCCAGCAGCCTTCCAGGGGGCAGGTGGGAGCTGTTTTTT.

The V gene is TRBV4-1, the J gene TRBJ2-1; 11 bases line up with TRBD2. The CDR3 covers 17 residues. J gave up 12 bases and V 0 bases, and 13 bases lay outside the gene matches. CDR1 and CDR2 from the germline V gene are MGHRA and YSYEKL. CDR3 in amino acids: CASSQELSRLAGGGQFF. CDR3 coding DNA: TGCGCCAGCAGCCAAGAACTTTCACGGCTAGCGGGGGGTGGGCAGTTCTTC.

This rearrangement joins TRBV19 to TRBJ2-7; D perhaps matches TRBD2 (6 bases). This CDR3 region has 14 residues. Germline V gene sequence: CDR1 LNHDA, CDR2 SQIVND (reference sequence). V lost 5 bases and J 6 bases, leaving 17 bases between the germline ends. The CDR3 here is CASSLAEEDREQYF. DNA for the CDR3: TGTGCCAGTAGTTTAGCGGAGGAGGACCGCGAGCAGTACTTC.

V gene TRBV15 combines with J gene TRBJ2-2; 9 bases map to TRBD2. The germline gives CDR1 LNHNV, CDR2 YYDKDF (reference sequence). V shed 3 bases, J shed 5 bases, and the junction held 10 bases outside the gene matches. This CDR3 is 17 amino acids long. CDR3 residues: CATSRKREALGTGELFF. The CDR3 DNA is TGTGCCACCAGCAGGAAGCGGGAGGCCTTGGGAACCGGGGAGCTGTTTTTT.

The chain's CDR3 is CASSLSSGGGGANVLTF. Written as DNA, the CDR3 is TGTGCCAGCAGCTTGTCTAGCGGGGGCGGCGGGGCCAACGTCCTGACTTTC. The V gene is TRBV5-5, the J gene TRBJ2-6; TRBD2 agrees at 10 bases. Losses at the gene ends were 1 base for V and 4 bases for J; bases not matched to a gene: 5. Germline V gives CDR1 SGHKS, CDR2 YYEKEE (reference sequence). The CDR3 extends over 17 amino acids.

The chain is built from TRBV7-8 and TRBJ2-3; 10 nucleotides agree with TRBD2. J was trimmed by 5 bases and V by 1 base; bases with no gene match: 3. This CDR3 has 15 residues. Germline CDR1 SGHVS, CDR2 FQNEAQ. CDR3 amino acids: CASSLGTSGIDTQYF. Here the CDR3 DNA reads TGTGCCAGCAGCTTAGGTACTAGCGGGATAGATACGCAGTATTTT. The variable domain in full, with the rest retrieved from reference TRBV7-8 and TRBJ2-3, is GAGVSQSPRYKVAKRGQDVALRCDPISGHVSLFWYQQALGQGPEFLTYFQNEAQLDKSGLPSDRFFAERPEGSVSTLKIQRTQQEDSAVYLCASSLGTSGIDTQYFGPGTRLTVL.

This chain links TRBV25-1 with TRBJ2-1, with 9 bases aligning to TRBD2. The CDR3 covers 16 residues. From germline, CDR1 is MGHDK and CDR2 SYGVNS. J lost 6 bases, V lost 3 bases, and 9 bases had no gene match. The CDR3 region is CASSDPRLAGSNEQFF. The CDR3 DNA reads TGTGCCAGCAGTGATCCCCGGCTAGCGGGAAGCAATGAGCAGTTCTTC.